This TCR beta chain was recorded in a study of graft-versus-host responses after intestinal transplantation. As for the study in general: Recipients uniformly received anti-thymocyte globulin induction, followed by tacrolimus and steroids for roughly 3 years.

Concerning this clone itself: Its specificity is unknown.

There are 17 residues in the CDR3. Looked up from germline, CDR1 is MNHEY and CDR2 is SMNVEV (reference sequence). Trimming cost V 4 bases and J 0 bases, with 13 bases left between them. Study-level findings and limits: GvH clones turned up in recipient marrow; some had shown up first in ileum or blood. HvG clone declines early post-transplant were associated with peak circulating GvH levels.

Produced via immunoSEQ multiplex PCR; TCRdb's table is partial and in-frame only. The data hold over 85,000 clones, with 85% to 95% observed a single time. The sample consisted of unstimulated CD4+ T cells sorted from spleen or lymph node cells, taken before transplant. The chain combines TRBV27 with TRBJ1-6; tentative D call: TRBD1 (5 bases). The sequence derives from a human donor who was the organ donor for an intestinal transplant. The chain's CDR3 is CASSSGGWGSYNSPLHF. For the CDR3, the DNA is TGTGCCAGCAGTTCCGGGGGTTGGGGCTCCTATAATTCACCCCTCCACTTT.